The TCR beta chain described here comes from a study of shared clonotypes between healthy human individuals. Assay: immunoSEQ multiplex PCR; the TCRdb copy retains only in-frame clones and omits some. Here the sample spans 1 million to 1.2 million clones, roughly 77% being singletons. Study results and caveats: Among non-shared clonotypes, generation probabilities were lower than among those shared by all four donors.

Subsets obtained from CD4+ cells comprised CD45RA+ naive and CD45RA-negative memory cells. Germline V gene data show CDR1 as SNHLY and CDR2 as FYNNEI. Trimming removed 3 bases from V and 5 bases from J, with 11 bases in between. This CDR3 contains 14 residues. This clone was seen a few times. The antigen remains undetermined. The chain combines TRBV2 with TRBJ1-5; weak D call: TRBD1 (5 bases). Input material: memory CD4+ T cells from PBMCs. Sample subset: CD45RA-negative fraction. This TCR derives from a man aged 18-30 years in good health. Some clones in this sample may be carry-over from other donors' samples. The CDR3 region is CASSEAGIDQPQHF. Written as DNA, the CDR3 is TGTGCCAGCAGTGAGGCAGGGATTGATCAGCCCCAGCATTTT.